This T cell receptor (beta chain) was captured in a study of prognosis after radiotherapy for stage I lung cancer. The overall study: SBRT radiotherapy comprised 3 to 5 fractions at a biologically effective dose of at least 100 Gy.

This clonotype showed up just a few times. Template was genomic DNA; TCR beta CDR3 amplified in two multiplex PCR rounds. With primers specific to each TRBV and TRBJ gene, the first-round PCR was performed. In TCRdb, the multiplex PCR reads were re-called with MiXCR into one record per CDR3 protein. This table holds 14,000 or so distinct CDR3 sequences, roughly a third found once. The material sequenced was PBMCs, taken before or after stereotactic body radiation therapy (not recorded which). This TCR was sampled from a donor over 45 with non-small cell lung cancer.

The CDR3 reads CASSPMAGAATEAFF. In nucleotides, the CDR3 is TGTGCCAGCAGCCCGATGGCGGGGGCGGCCACTGAAGCTTTCTTT. This chain uses TRBV3-1 with TRBJ1-1, with a tentative D call TRBD1 (6 bases). The V and J ends lost 4 bases and 4 bases respectively, with 16 bases between them. This CDR3 spans 15 amino acids. CDR1 LGHDT and CDR2 YNNKEL come from the germline V gene (reference sequence).